This TCR beta chain emerged from a study of blood T cell repertoires in COVID-19. Study overall: There were acute and convalescent COVID-19 samples, and they came from the United States, Italy and Spain. From T cells, B-cell-depleted T cells, or PBMCs came the material, which was cDNA or gDNA.

Source study methods: Reference gene primers were amplified, and this amplification served to estimate nucleated cell counts. Assay: immunoSEQ multiplex PCR; the TCRdb copy retains only in-frame clones and omits some. V and J calls plus clone size are reproduced from that table; the DNA served to infer D and trimming. Here the sample spans 250,000 to 300,000 clones, more than 80% being singletons. The CDR3 has 15 amino acids. J gave up 7 bases and V 4 bases, and 7 bases lay outside the gene matches. Germline CDR1 and CDR2: SGDLS and YYNGEE. Sequenced sample: peripheral blood. The chain employs TRBV9 and TRBJ2-5; TRBD2 matches at 13 bases. The sequence derives from a young woman with active or convalescent COVID-19. This CDR3 reads CASSLGLAGTGTQYF. The CDR3 nucleotides are TGTGCCAGCAGCTTGGGACTAGCGGGGACGGGGACCCAGTACTTC.